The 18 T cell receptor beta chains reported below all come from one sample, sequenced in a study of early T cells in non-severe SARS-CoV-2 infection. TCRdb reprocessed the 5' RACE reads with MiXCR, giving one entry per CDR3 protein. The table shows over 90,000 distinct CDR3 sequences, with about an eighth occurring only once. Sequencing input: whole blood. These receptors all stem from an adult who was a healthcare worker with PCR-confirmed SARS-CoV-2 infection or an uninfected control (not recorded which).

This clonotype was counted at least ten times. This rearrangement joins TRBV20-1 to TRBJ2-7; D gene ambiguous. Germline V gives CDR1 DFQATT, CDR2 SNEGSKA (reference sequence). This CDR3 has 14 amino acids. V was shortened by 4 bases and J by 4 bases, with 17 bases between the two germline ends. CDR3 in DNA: TGCAGTGCTAAGGCAGCCCCCCTCTTATACGAGCAGTACTTC. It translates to CSAKAAPLLYEQYF.

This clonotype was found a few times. The CDR3 nucleotides read TGCGCCAGCAGCTTGGAACTAGCGGGAGTAGATACGCAGTATTTT. Protein: CASSLELAGVDTQYF. This chain connects TRBV5-1 to TRBJ2-3; TRBD2 matches 11 bases. This CDR3 comprises 15 residues. In germline, CDR1 is SGHRS, CDR2 YFSETQ. V gave up 0 bases and J gave up 5 bases; unmatched junction bases: 2.

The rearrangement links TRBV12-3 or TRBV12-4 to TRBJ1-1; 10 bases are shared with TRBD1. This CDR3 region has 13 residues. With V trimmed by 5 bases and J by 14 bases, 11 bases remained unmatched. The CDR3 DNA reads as TGTGCCAGCAGTCTCAGACAGGGGGCGAGGTCATTCTTT. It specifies CASSLRQGARSFF.

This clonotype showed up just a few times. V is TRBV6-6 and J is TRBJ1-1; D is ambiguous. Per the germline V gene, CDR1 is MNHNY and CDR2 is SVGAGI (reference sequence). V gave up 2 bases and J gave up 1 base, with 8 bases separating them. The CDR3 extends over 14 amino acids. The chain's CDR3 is CASSYVGPNTEAFF. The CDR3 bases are TGTGCCAGCAGTTACGTGGGCCCGAACACTGAAGCTTTCTTT.

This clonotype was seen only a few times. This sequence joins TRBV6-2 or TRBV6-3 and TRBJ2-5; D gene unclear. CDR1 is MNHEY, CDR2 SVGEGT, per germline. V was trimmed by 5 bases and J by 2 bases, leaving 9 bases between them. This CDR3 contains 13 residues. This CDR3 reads CASSRTAQETQYF. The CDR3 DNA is TGTGCCAGCAGTCGGACGGCACAAGAGACCCAGTACTTC.

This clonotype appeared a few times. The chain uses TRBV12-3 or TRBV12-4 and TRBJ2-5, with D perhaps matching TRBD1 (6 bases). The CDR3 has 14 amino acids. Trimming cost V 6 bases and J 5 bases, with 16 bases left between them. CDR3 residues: CASSRQEASETQYF. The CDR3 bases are TGTGCCAGCAGCAGACAGGAGGCTTCGGAGACCCAGTACTTC.

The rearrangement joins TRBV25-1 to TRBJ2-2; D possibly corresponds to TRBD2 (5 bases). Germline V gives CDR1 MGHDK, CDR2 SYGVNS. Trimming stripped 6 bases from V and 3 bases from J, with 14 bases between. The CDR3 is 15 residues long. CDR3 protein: CASREGRTHTGELFF. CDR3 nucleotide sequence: TGTGCCAGCAGGGAAGGACGGACTCACACCGGGGAGCTGTTTTTT.

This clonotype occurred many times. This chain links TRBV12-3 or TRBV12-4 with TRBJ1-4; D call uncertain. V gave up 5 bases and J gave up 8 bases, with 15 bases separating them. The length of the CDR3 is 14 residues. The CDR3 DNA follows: TGTGCCAGCAGTGAGAGGCTAATGAGGGAAAAACTGTTTTTT. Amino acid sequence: CASSERLMREKLFF.

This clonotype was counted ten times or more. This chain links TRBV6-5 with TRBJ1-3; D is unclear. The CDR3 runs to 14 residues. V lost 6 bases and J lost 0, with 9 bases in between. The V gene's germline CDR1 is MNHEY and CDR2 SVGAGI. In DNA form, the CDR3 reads TGTGCCAGCAGAGGGATTGGCTCTGGAAACACCATATATTTT. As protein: CASRGIGSGNTIYF.

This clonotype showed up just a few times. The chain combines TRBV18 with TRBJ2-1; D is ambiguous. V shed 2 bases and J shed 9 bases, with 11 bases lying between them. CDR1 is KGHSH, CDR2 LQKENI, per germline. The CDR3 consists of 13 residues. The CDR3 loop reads CASSPRRAGEQFF. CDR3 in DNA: TGTGCCAGCTCACCAAGAAGGGCCGGTGAGCAGTTCTTC.

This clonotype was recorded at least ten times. The CDR3 region has the DNA TGCGCCAGCAGCGAGGGGACTTACGCCCAAGAGACCCAGTACTTC. It translates to CASSEGTYAQETQYF. The V call is TRBV5-1, the J call TRBJ2-5, with a tentative D call TRBD2 (6 bases). Per the germline V gene, CDR1 is SGHRS and CDR2 is YFSETQ. With 4 bases removed from V and 1 base from J, the gap between germline ends came to 14 bases. The CDR3 sequence is 15 residues long.

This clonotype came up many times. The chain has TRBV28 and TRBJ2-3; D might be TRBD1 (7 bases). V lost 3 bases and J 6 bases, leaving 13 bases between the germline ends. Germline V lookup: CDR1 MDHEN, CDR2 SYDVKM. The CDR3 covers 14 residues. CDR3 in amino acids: CASSLEGAMDTQYF. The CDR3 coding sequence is TGTGCCAGCAGTTTGGAGGGGGCTATGGATACGCAGTATTTT.

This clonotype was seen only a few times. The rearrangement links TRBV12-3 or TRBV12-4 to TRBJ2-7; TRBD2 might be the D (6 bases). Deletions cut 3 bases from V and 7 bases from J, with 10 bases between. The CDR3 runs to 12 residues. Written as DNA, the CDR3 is TGTGCCAGCAGTTTCAGCGGGTTAGAGCAGTACTTC. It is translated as CASSFSGLEQYF.

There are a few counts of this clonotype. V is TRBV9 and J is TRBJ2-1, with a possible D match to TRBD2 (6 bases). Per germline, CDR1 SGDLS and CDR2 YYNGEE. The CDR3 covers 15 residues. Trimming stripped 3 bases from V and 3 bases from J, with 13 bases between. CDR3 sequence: CASSASGAGYNEQFF. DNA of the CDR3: TGTGCCAGCAGCGCCTCGGGAGCTGGCTACAATGAGCAGTTCTTC. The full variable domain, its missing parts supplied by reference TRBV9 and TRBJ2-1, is DSGVTQTPKHLITATGQRVTLRCSPRSGDLSVYWYQQSLDQGLQFLIQYYNGEERAKGNILERFSAQQFPDLHSELNLSSLELGDSALYFCASSASGAGYNEQFFGPGTRLTVL.

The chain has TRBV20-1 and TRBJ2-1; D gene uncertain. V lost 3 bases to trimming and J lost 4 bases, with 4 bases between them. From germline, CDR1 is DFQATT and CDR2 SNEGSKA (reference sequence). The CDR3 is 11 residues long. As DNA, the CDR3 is TGCAGTGCTAGGCCGTACAATGAGCAGTTCTTC. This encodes CSARPYNEQFF.

The CDR3 DNA reads as TGTGCCAGCAGCTCTATCATAGGGGAACAGGGGCTCTACGAGCAGTACTTC. The encoded protein is CASSSIIGEQGLYEQYF. The genes are TRBV7-6 and TRBJ2-7, with 7 bases aligning to TRBD1. CDR3 length: 17 residues. Trimming took 4 bases from V and 3 from J; bases not matched to a gene: 15. CDR1 is SGHVS and CDR2 is FNYEAQ in the germline V gene.

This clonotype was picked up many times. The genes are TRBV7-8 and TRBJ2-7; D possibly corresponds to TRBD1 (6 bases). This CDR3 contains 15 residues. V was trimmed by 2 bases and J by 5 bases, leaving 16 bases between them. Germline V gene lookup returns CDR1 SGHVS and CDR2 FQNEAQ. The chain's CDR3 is CASSLKGDIGHEQYF. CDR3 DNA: TGTGCCAGCAGCTTAAAAGGGGACATCGGCCACGAGCAGTACTTC. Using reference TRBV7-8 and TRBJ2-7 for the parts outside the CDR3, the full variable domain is GAGVSQSPRYKVAKRGQDVALRCDPISGHVSLFWYQQALGQGPEFLTYFQNEAQLDKSGLPSDRFFAERPEGSVSTLKIQRTQQEDSAVYLCASSLKGDIGHEQYFGPGTRLTVT.

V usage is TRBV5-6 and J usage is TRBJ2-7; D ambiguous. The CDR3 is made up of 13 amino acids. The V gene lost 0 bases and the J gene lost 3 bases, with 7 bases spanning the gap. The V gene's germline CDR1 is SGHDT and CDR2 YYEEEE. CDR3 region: CASSLAHYYEQYF. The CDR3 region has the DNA TGTGCCAGCAGCTTGGCCCACTACTACGAGCAGTACTTC. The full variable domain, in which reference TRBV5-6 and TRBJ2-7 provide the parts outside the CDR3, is DAGVTQSPTHLIKTRGQQVTLRCSPKSGHDTVSWYQQALGQGPQFIFQYYEEEERQRGNFPDRFSGHQFPNYSSELNVNALLLGDSALYLCASSLAHYYEQYFGPGTRLTVT.